A single sample is the source of the 32 T cell receptor beta chains below, sequenced in a study of blood T cell repertoires in COVID-19. The data were produced by immunoSEQ multiplex PCR, yet TCRdb's version contains in-frame clones alone and is incomplete. The sample shows over 90,000 clones, around 90% of them seen only once. Sequencing was done on a sample of peripheral blood. All receptors derive from a woman between 55 and 75 years old with acute or convalescent COVID-19.

V and J are TRBV5-1 and TRBJ1-1; D unclear. With 0 bases removed from V and 8 bases from J, the gap between germline ends came to 14 bases. The CDR3 length is 14 residues. Germline values: CDR1 SGHRS, CDR2 YFSETQ. The CDR3 loop reads CASSLDKPGGEAFF. DNA for the CDR3: TGCGCCAGCAGCTTGGACAAACCGGGAGGGGAAGCTTTCTTT.

V gene TRBV19 combines with J gene TRBJ1-3; D is perhaps TRBD1 (6 bases). The CDR3 is 16 amino acids. Trimming took off 5 bases at V and 7 bases at J, with 21 bases between the two ends. CDR1 LNHDA and CDR2 SQIVND come from the germline V gene (reference sequence). CDR3 sequence reads: CASSRGGTPTGNTIYF. For the CDR3, the DNA is TGTGCCAGTAGTCGAGGTGGGACACCTACCGGGAACACCATATATTTT.

V is TRBV21-1 and J is TRBJ2-2; whether TRBD2, the table's D call, matches the DNA was not checked. TRBV21-1 is a listed pseudogene. This CDR3 contains 17 residues. In DNA, the CDR3 is TGTGCCAGCGCCAAACCTTTGCGTCTAGTGAACACCGGGGAGCTGTTTTTT. As protein: CASAKPLRLVNTGELFF.

This clone appeared a few times. The gene calls are TRBV4-2 and TRBJ1-1, with a tentative D call TRBD1 (5 bases). Germline values: CDR1 LGHNA, CDR2 YNFKEQ. This CDR3 is built from 14 residues. Deletions cut 3 bases from V and 1 base from J, with 9 bases between. The CDR3 DNA is TGTGCCAGCAGCCAGAGCACAGGGAACACTGAAGCTTTCTTT. Encoded protein: CASSQSTGNTEAFF.

This clone was seen once. Compared with germline, one end of the junction differs, possibly owing to a read error. The chain employs TRBV6-6 and TRBJ1-5, with 10 bases that match TRBD1. This CDR3 has 14 residues. Germline lookup yields CDR1 MNHNY and CDR2 SVGAGI (reference sequence). The CDR3 is CASSWDRGNQPQHF. The CDR3 DNA sequence: TGTGCCAGCAGTTGGGACAGGGGCAACCAGCCCCAGCATTTT.

The V call is TRBV2, the J call TRBJ1-2; TRBD1 might be the D (6 bases). The CDR3 has 12 amino acids. CDR1 is SNHLY and CDR2 is FYNNEI in the germline V gene. The germline V and J ends were trimmed by 3 bases and 4 bases, with 6 bases remaining between them. CDR3 amino acids: CASSDRGYGYTF. DNA for the CDR3: TGTGCCAGCAGTGACAGGGGCTATGGCTACACCTTC.

The chain uses TRBV12-3 or TRBV12-4 and TRBJ2-2, with D tentatively TRBD2 (5 bases). V lost 5 bases and J 4 bases, leaving 8 bases between the germline ends. The CDR3 loop spans 13 amino acids. This CDR3 reads CASSTSGTGELFF. The CDR3 DNA sequence: TGTGCCAGCAGTACCAGCGGCACCGGGGAGCTGTTTTTT.

This chain connects TRBV6-6 to TRBJ2-7; 10 bases fit TRBD2. CDR3 size: 13 residues. Germline lookup yields CDR1 MNHNY and CDR2 SVGAGI (reference sequence). With 8 bases clipped from V and 3 bases from J, the junction kept 4 bases outside the gene matches. The CDR3 sequence is CASGLADRYEQYF. The CDR3 bases are TGTGCCAGCGGACTAGCGGACCGCTACGAGCAGTACTTC.

The chain employs TRBV5-1 and TRBJ2-6; 7 bases are a match to TRBD1. The CDR3 length is 15 residues. V shed 4 bases and J 2 bases; nucleotides not matched to a gene: 3. Germline V gives CDR1 SGHRS, CDR2 YFSETQ. In DNA form, the CDR3 reads TGCGCCAGCAGCCCTACAGGGGCTGGGGCCAACGTCCTGACTTTC. It translates to CASSPTGAGANVLTF.

The chain uses TRBV6-5 and TRBJ1-5; D possibly corresponds to TRBD1 (6 bases). Per germline, CDR1 MNHEY and CDR2 SVGAGI. The CDR3 is made up of 12 amino acids. V shed 8 bases and J shed 6 bases, with 11 bases lying between them. The CDR3 loop reads CASGLGGQPQHF. CDR3 coding DNA: TGTGCCAGCGGGTTAGGGGGTCAGCCCCAGCATTTT.

This chain connects TRBV9 to TRBJ2-7; 7 nucleotides match TRBD2. CDR1 SGDLS and CDR2 YYNGEE come from the germline V gene. Trimming at V came to 0 bases and at J to 4 bases, leaving 4 bases not matched to a gene. CDR3 length: 14 residues. CDR3 in DNA: TGTGCCAGCAGCGTAGATGCGGGAGATTACGAGCAGTACTTC. Amino acids: CASSVDAGDYEQYF.

The V and J genes are TRBV3-1 (or the pseudogene TRBV3-2) and TRBJ1-1; 9 positions match TRBD1. With V trimmed by 2 bases and J by 10 bases, 8 bases remained unmatched. The germline CDR1 and CDR2 sequences are LGHDT and YNNKEL (reference sequence). This CDR3 comprises 14 residues. The chain's CDR3 is CASSQRIPGQGAFF. The CDR3 bases are TGTGCCAGCAGCCAACGGATTCCGGGACAGGGAGCTTTCTTT.

This chain links TRBV30 with TRBJ2-7; tentatively, D is TRBD1 (7 bases). CDR1 is GTSNPN and CDR2 is SVGIG in the germline V gene (reference sequence). Trimming cost V 0 bases and J 2 bases, with 14 bases left between them. The CDR3 length is 15 residues. CDR3 in DNA: TGTGCCTGGAGTGTACGGACAGGAGGGGCCTACGAGCAGTACTTC. Translation: CAWSVRTGGAYEQYF.

In its sample, this clone was seen once. The genes are TRBV7-9 and TRBJ2-3; D may be TRBD1 (5 bases). V lost 2 bases and J 3 bases, leaving 9 bases between the germline ends. This CDR3 is 14 amino acids long. From germline, CDR1 is SEHNR and CDR2 FQNEAQ (reference sequence). The CDR3 bases are TGTGCCAGCAGCTTATCTGCAGGGACAGATACGCAGTATTTT. Its translation is CASSLSAGTDTQYF.

This clone has a handful of counts. For the CDR3, the DNA is TGTGCCAGCAGCCCAACCTCGGGACTCCCTAATGAGCAGTTCTTC. Translated: CASSPTSGLPNEQFF. This chain joins TRBV7-9 and TRBJ2-1; D possibly corresponds to TRBD2 (6 bases). V was trimmed by 5 bases and J by 7 bases, leaving 18 bases between them. This CDR3 comprises 15 residues. Germline assignment: CDR1 SEHNR and CDR2 FQNEAQ (reference sequence). Together with reference TRBV7-9 and TRBJ2-1, the CDR3 gives the full variable domain: DTGVSQNPRHKITKRGQNVTFRCDPISEHNRLYWYRQTLGQGPEFLTYFQNEAQLEKSRLLSDRFSAERPKGSFSTLEIQRTEQGDSAMYLCASSPTSGLPNEQFFGPGTRLTVL.

This chain joins TRBV7-9 and TRBJ1-2, with D perhaps matching TRBD1 (6 bases). CDR3 length: 12 residues. V dropped 4 bases and J dropped 14 bases, with 17 bases sitting between them. In germline, CDR1 is SEHNR, CDR2 FQNEAQ (reference sequence). CDR3 DNA sequence: TGTGCCAGCAGCTATAGACAGGCCGGGAAGACCTTC. It translates to CASSYRQAGKTF.

The chain is built from TRBV6-5 and TRBJ2-3; D is possibly TRBD2 (6 bases). V lost 2 bases, J lost 11 bases, and 14 bases lay in between. Germline CDR1 MNHEY, CDR2 SVGAGI. The length of the CDR3 is 13 residues. The CDR3 region has the DNA TGTGCCAGCAGTTACGGGTCCTGGGAGGTGCAGTATTTT. Translation: CASSYGSWEVQYF.

The rearrangement uses TRBV11-2 and TRBJ2-1, with TRBD1 identical over 7 bases. In germline, CDR1 is SGHAT, CDR2 FQNNGV. There are 15 residues in the CDR3. J was trimmed by 0 bases and V by 5 bases; bases with no gene match: 4. Here the CDR3 DNA reads TGTGCCAGCAGCCCTCAGGGGGACTCCTACAATGAGCAGTTCTTC. Translating it yields CASSPQGDSYNEQFF.

The chain joins TRBV7-9 to TRBJ1-1; possible D gene TRBD1, 6 bases. Germline V gene data show CDR1 as SEHNR and CDR2 as FQNEAQ (reference sequence). The CDR3 is 14 residues long. The germline V and J ends were trimmed by 5 bases and 8 bases, with 18 bases remaining between them. As DNA, the CDR3 is TGTGCCAGCAGCCCCTCCAGGGGAAGAAGCGAAGCTTTCTTT. Amino acids: CASSPSRGRSEAFF. The whole variable domain, filled in from reference TRBV7-9 and TRBJ1-1, reads DTGVSQNPRHKITKRGQNVTFRCDPISEHNRLYWYRQTLGQGPEFLTYFQNEAQLEKSRLLSDRFSAERPKGSFSTLEIQRTEQGDSAMYLCASSPSRGRSEAFFGQGTRLTVV.

J is TRBJ2-1 and V is TRBV6-6; D gene unclear. V lost 2 bases to trimming and J lost 2 bases, with 7 bases between them. Germline CDR1 is MNHNY and CDR2 is SVGAGI (reference sequence). The CDR3 covers 14 residues. The CDR3 region is CASSYAAPYNEQFF. CDR3 in DNA: TGTGCCAGCAGTTACGCTGCGCCCTACAATGAGCAGTTCTTC.

The chain links TRBV6-5 to TRBJ1-1; the D gene is possibly TRBD1 (6 bases). This CDR3 has 15 amino acids. CDR1 is MNHEY, CDR2 SVGAGI, per germline. Trimming took off 2 bases at V and 5 bases at J, with 15 bases between the two ends. The CDR3 DNA reads as TGTGCCAGCAGTTACATCGGGGGGCGGCGTACTGAAGCTTTCTTT. It is translated as CASSYIGGRRTEAFF.

CDR3 nucleotide sequence: TGTGCCAGCAGTCGACTAGTTGGAACCGGGGAGCTGTTTTTT. Translation: CASSRLVGTGELFF. The chain joins TRBV28 to TRBJ2-2, with D tentatively TRBD2 (6 bases). V lost 5 bases and J 5 bases, leaving 12 bases between the germline ends. The CDR3 extends over 14 amino acids. From germline, CDR1 is MDHEN and CDR2 SYDVKM.

CDR3 protein: CASSLAGPDTQYF. CDR3 coding DNA: TGTGCCAGCAGTCTAGCGGGACCAGATACGCAGTATTTT. The V call is TRBV27, the J call TRBJ2-3; 9 bases match TRBD2. Trimming took 5 bases from V and 4 from J; bases not matched to a gene: 1. Germline V CDR1 and CDR2: MNHEY, SMNVEV (reference sequence). This CDR3 contains 13 residues.

The chain recombines TRBV19 with TRBJ1-1; D possibly corresponds to TRBD1 (5 bases). CDR3 length: 15 residues. V was clipped by 6 bases and J by 0 bases, with 14 bases between them. CDR1 and CDR2 from the germline V gene are LNHDA and SQIVND (reference sequence). The CDR3 DNA is TGTGCCAGTAGCCACGGGGGGGTAATGAACACTGAAGCTTTCTTT. Translating it yields CASSHGGVMNTEAFF.

This clone occurred once. The gene calls are TRBV7-9 and TRBJ2-1, with 10 bases matching TRBD2. In germline, CDR1 is SEHNR, CDR2 FQNEAQ (reference sequence). The CDR3 sequence is 15 residues long. V shed 0 bases and J 8 bases; nucleotides not matched to a gene: 4. CDR3 loop: CASSLALAGGHEQFF. CDR3 nucleotides: TGTGCCAGCAGCTTAGCATTAGCGGGAGGCCATGAGCAGTTCTTC.

The genes are TRBV10-1 and TRBJ2-2; D ambiguous. Between the trimmed V and J ends, which lost 3 bases and 5 bases, there was a span of 7 bases. The germline V gene has CDR1 WNHNN and CDR2 SYGVQD (reference sequence). The CDR3 loop spans 13 amino acids. DNA of the CDR3: TGCGCCAGCAGTGAATCCGGGACCGGGGAGCTGTTTTTT. It translates to CASSESGTGELFF.

This clone was seen just once. The chain couples TRBV7-2 to TRBJ1-3, with D uncertain. The CDR3 extends over 15 amino acids. Germline lookup yields CDR1 SGHTA and CDR2 FQGNSA. Trimming stripped 0 bases from V and 0 bases from J, with 6 bases between. CDR3 region: CASSLAFSSGNTIYF. CDR3 in DNA: TGTGCCAGCAGCTTAGCCTTCTCCTCTGGAAACACCATATATTTT. The full variable domain, completed using reference TRBV7-2 and TRBJ1-3, is GAGVSQSPSNKVTEKGKDVELRCDPISGHTALYWYRQSLGQGLEFLIYFQGNSAPDKSGLPSDRFSAERTGGSVSTLTIQRTQQEDSAVYLCASSLAFSSGNTIYFGEGSWLTVV.

This chain connects TRBV12-3 or TRBV12-4 to TRBJ1-5; no firm D call. CDR3 size: 12 residues. Trimming pared 5 bases from V and 6 bases from J, leaving 8 bases between. The CDR3 DNA is TGTGCCAGCAGTGCGGGGATTCAGCCCCAGCATTTT. It codes for CASSAGIQPQHF.

This clone came up a few times. The chain links TRBV2 to TRBJ2-3; the match to TRBD2 covers 8 bases. This CDR3 region has 15 residues. With V trimmed by 3 bases and J by 6 bases, 8 bases remained unmatched. From germline, CDR1 is SNHLY and CDR2 FYNNEI. In DNA, the CDR3 is TGTGCCAGCAGTGAGGGGCTAGCGGGCAGGGATACGCAGTATTTT. Translating gives CASSEGLAGRDTQYF.

The J gene is TRBJ2-7, the V gene TRBV5-1, with D unresolved. Looked up from germline, CDR1 is SGHRS and CDR2 is YFSETQ. The V and J ends lost 4 bases and 0 bases respectively, with 11 bases between them. The CDR3 loop spans 14 amino acids. In DNA, the CDR3 is TGCGCCAGCAGCCACGACTCCCACTCCTACGAGCAGTACTTC. It is translated as CASSHDSHSYEQYF.

Only a few counts were recorded for this clone. This chain uses TRBV18 with TRBJ2-6, with a possible D match to TRBD1 (5 bases). The V gene's germline CDR1 is KGHSH and CDR2 LQKENI. CDR3 size: 17 residues. V was clipped by 4 bases and J by 0 bases, with 13 bases between them. DNA for the CDR3: TGTGCCAGCTCACAATCAGGGATTAGCTCTGGGGCCAACGTCCTGACTTTC. It specifies CASSQSGISSGANVLTF.

The V and J genes are TRBV7-9 and TRBJ1-5; no definite D call. The ends were cut back, 5 bases at V and 6 bases at J, with 8 bases in the middle. Germline lookup yields CDR1 SEHNR and CDR2 FQNEAQ (reference sequence). This CDR3 is built from 12 residues. CDR3 DNA sequence: TGTGCCAGCAGCGGAGACGGTCAGCCCCAGCATTTT. This encodes CASSGDGQPQHF. Variable domain in full (rest from reference TRBV7-9 and TRBJ1-5): DTGVSQNPRHKITKRGQNVTFRCDPISEHNRLYWYRQTLGQGPEFLTYFQNEAQLEKSRLLSDRFSAERPKGSFSTLEIQRTEQGDSAMYLCASSGDGQPQHFGDGTRLSIL.